The present T cell receptor (beta chain) was sequenced within a study of T cells after yellow fever vaccination. Study-level results: The secondary response was weaker, and its peak arrived faster, on day 5 versus 15.

Synthesis of TCR cDNA relied on 5'RACE template switching, which attached a universal primer site and UMIs. TCRdb processed the 5' RACE reads anew with MiXCR; each CDR3 protein has one entry. The sample has about 340,000 distinct CDR3 sequences; approximately 9% are singletons. A few counts support this clonotype. Its antigen is as yet unknown. CDR3 length: 13 residues. V lost 6 bases, J lost 8 bases, and 11 bases lay in between. CDR1 is MNHNS, CDR2 SASEGT, per germline. The chain carries TRBV6-1 and TRBJ1-6; D might be TRBD1 (6 bases). The sequencing here drew on PBMCs, taken on the day of the first yellow fever vaccination. The sequence derives from a man aged 18 to 35 who received the YFV17D yellow fever vaccine. CDR3 amino acids: CASSSDSYSPLHF. In DNA form, the CDR3 reads TGTGCCAGCAGCTCGGACAGCTATTCACCCCTCCACTTT.